The text below deals with one TCR beta chain. Its specificity is unknown. This specimen belongs to a study of graft-versus-host responses after intestinal transplantation. Study as a whole: Isolated intestinal, liver-intestinal, or multivisceral transplants were what recipients had. Induction using anti-thymocyte globulin, followed by tacrolimus and steroids for 2 to 4 years, was given to all recipients.

The repertoire was sequenced with immunoSEQ multiplex PCR; TCRdb's copy has only in-frame clones and lacks some. The table has tens of thousands of clones, 83% seen once. Study outcomes and limitations: Allografts of one patient group, those with graft-donor T cell macrochimerism, had high graft-versus-host to host-versus-graft clonal ratios.

Sample: PBMCs, taken less than 1,400 days after transplant. The TCR was taken from a human patient who received an intestinal transplant, so some T cells may come from the graft donor.

The CDR3 reads CASSYTGGRAEQYF. The DNA for the CDR3 is TGTGCCAGCAGTTACACGGGCGGGAGGGCCGAGCAGTATTTT. V and J are TRBV6-6 and TRBJ2-3; 9 bases are shared with TRBD2. V was clipped by 2 bases and J by 11 bases; unmatched bases: 8. Germline CDR1 reads MNHNY; CDR2 reads SVGAGI (reference sequence). This CDR3 is built from 14 residues.